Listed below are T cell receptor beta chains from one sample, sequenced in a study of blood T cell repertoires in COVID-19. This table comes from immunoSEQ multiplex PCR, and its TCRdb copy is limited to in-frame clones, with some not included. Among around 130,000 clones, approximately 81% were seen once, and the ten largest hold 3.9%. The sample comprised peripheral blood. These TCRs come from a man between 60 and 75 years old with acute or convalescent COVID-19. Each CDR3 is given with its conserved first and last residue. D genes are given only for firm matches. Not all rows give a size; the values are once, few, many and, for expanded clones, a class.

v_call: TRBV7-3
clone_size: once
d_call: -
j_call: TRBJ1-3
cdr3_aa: CASSFPYTIYF
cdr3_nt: TGTGCCAGCAGCTTCCCCTACACCATATATTTT

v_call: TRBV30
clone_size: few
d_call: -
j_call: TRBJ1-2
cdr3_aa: CAWSGLWGGGYTF
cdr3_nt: TGTGCCTGGAGTGGATTATGGGGAGGTGGCTACACCTTC

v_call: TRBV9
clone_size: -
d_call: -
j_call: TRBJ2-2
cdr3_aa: CASSVVIPRVGELFF
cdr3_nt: TGTGCCAGCAGCGTCGTTATACCCAGGGTCGGGGAGCTGTTTTTT

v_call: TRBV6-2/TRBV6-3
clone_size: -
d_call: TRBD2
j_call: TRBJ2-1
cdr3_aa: CASSPLGGSRQEQFF
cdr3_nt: TGTGCCAGCAGCCCTCTGGGGGGGAGTAGACAGGAGCAGTTCTTC

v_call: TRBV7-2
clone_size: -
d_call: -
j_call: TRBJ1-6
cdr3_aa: CASSLARFSPLHF
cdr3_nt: TGTGCCAGCAGCTTAGCGCGCTTTTCACCCCTCCACTTT

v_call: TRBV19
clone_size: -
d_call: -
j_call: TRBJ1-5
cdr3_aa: CASRFRYSNQPQHF
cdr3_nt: TGTGCCAGTAGGTTCCGGTATAGCAATCAGCCCCAGCATTTT

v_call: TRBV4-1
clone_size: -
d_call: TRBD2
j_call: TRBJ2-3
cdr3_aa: CASSQASGRGQYF
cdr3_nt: TGCGCCAGCAGTCAGGCTAGCGGGAGGGGGCAGTATTTT

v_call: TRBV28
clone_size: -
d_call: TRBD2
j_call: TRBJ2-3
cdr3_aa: CASSLLAGGPDTQYF
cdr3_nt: TGTGCCAGCAGTTTGTTAGCGGGAGGTCCAGATACGCAGTATTTT

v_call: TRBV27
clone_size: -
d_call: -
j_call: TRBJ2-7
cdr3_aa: CASSPAASASYEQYF
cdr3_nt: TGTGCCAGCAGTCCCGCGGCTAGCGCCTCCTACGAGCAGTACTTC

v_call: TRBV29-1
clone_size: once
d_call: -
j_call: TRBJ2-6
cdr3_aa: CSVVSGSTGANVLTF
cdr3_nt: TGCAGCGTTGTCTCGGGAAGTACTGGGGCCAACGTCCTGACTTTC

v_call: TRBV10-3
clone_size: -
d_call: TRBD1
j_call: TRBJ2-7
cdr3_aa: CAISEEGTGGGEQYF
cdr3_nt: TGTGCCATCAGTGAGGAGGGGACAGGGGGCGGCGAGCAGTACTTC

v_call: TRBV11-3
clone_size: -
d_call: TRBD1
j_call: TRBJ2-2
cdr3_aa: CASSRITGASGELFF
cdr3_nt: TGTGCCAGCAGCCGAATTACAGGGGCATCCGGGGAGCTGTTTTTT

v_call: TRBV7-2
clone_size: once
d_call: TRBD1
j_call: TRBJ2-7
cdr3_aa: CASSLGDRGHEQYF
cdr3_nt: TGTGCCAGCAGCTTAGGGGACAGAGGTCACGAGCAGTACTTC

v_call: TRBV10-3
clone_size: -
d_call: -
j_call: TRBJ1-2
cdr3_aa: CAISEAGRIAGYTF
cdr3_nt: TGTGCCATCAGTGAGGCAGGGAGGATAGCTGGCTACACCTTC

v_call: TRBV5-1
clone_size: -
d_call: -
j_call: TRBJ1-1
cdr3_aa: CASSPDSEGAEAFF
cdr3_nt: TGCGCCAGCAGCCCCGACTCGGAGGGCGCTGAAGCTTTCTTT

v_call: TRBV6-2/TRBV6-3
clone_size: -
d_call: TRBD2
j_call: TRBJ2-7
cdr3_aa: CASSSGLADTYEQYF
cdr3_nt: TGTGCCAGCAGTTCGGGACTAGCGGATACCTACGAGCAGTACTTC

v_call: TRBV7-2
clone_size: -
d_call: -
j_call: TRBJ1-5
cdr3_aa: CASSFVAGAGNQPQHF
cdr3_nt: TGTGCCAGCAGCTTCGTAGCGGGCGCGGGCAATCAGCCCCAGCATTTT

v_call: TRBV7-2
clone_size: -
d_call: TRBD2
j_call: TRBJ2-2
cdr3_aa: CASSSRLAGGGKNTGELFF
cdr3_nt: TGTGCCAGCAGCAGTCGTCTAGCGGGAGGAGGTAAGAACACCGGGGAGCTGTTTTTT

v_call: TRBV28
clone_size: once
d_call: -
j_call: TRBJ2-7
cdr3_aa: CASQQGYYEQYF
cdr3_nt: TGTGCCAGCCAACAGGGATACTACGAGCAGTACTTC

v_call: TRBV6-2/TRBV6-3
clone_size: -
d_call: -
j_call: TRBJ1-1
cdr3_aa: CASSQRTEAFF
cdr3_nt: TGTGCCAGCAGTCAACGGACTGAAGCTTTCTTT

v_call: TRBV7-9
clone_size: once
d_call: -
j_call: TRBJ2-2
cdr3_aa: CASRGSYTGELFF
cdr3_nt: TGTGCCAGCAGGGGCTCCTATACCGGGGAGCTGTTTTTT

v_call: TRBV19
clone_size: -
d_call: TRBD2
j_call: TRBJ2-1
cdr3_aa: CASMGATSGDNEQFF
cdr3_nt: TGTGCCAGTATGGGGGCGACTAGCGGGGACAATGAGCAGTTCTTC

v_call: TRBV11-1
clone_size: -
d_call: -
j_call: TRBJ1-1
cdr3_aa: CASSPETNTEAFF
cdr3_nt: TGTGCCAGCAGCCCCGAGACTAACACTGAAGCTTTCTTT

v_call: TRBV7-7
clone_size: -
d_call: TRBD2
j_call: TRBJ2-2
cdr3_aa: CASSLSGANTGELFF
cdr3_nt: TGTGCTAGCAGCCTTAGCGGGGCGAACACCGGGGAGCTGTTTTTT

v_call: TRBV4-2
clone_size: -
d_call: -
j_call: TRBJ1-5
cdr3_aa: CASSQDGQGYQPQHF
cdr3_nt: TGTGCCAGCAGCCAAGATGGCCAGGGGTATCAGCCCCAGCATTTT

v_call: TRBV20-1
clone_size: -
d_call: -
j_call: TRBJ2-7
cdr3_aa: CSARAEYEQYF
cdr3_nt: TGCAGTGCTAGAGCGGAGTACGAGCAGTACTTC

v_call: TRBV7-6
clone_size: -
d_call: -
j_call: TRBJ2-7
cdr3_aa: CASSLGSGGSYEQYF
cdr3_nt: TGTGCCAGCAGCTTAGGGTCAGGGGGGTCCTACGAGCAGTACTTC

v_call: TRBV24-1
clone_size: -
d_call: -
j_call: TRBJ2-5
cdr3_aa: CATSDLTGGRETQYF
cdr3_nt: TGTGCCACCAGTGATCTGACAGGTGGTCGAGAGACCCAGTACTTC

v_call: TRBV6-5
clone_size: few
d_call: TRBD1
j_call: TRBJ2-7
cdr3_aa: CASSYPTGAYEQYF
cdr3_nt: TGTGCCAGCAGTTACCCGACAGGGGCCTACGAGCAGTACTTC

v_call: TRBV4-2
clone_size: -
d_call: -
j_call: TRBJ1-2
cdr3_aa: CASSQDIAGVDYGYTF
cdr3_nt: TGTGCCAGCAGCCAAGATATAGCAGGGGTTGACTATGGCTACACCTTC

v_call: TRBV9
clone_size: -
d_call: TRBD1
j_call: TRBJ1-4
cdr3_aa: CASSTQGAQAEKLFF
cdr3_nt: TGTGCCAGCAGCACGCAGGGGGCGCAGGCTGAAAAACTGTTTTTT

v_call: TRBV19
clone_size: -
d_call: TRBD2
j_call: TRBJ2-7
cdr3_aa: CASSIGGSGSIYEQYF
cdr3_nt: TGTGCCAGTAGTATAGGAGGTAGCGGGAGCATCTACGAGCAGTACTTC

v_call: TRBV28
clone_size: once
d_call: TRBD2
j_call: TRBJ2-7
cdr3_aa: CASSPIGTSGYEQYF
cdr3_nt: TGTGCCAGCAGTCCTATTGGGACTAGCGGGTACGAGCAGTACTTC

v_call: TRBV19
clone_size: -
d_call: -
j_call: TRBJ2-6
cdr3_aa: CASEGGAGANVLTF
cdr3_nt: TGTGCCAGTGAAGGGGGGGCCGGGGCCAACGTCCTGACTTTC

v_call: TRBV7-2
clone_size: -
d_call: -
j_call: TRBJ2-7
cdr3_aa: CASSLAGSGQYF
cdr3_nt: TGTGCCAGCAGCTTAGCCGGCTCGGGGCAGTACTTC

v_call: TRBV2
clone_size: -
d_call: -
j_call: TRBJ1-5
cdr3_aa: CASRDSSSNQPQHF
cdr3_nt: TGTGCCAGCAGGGACAGCTCTAGCAATCAGCCCCAGCATTTT

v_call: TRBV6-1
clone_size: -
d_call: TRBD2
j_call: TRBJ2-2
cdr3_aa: CASSVTPGLAGGTGELFF
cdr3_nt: TGTGCCAGCAGTGTCACACCGGGACTAGCGGGAGGTACCGGGGAGCTGTTTTTT

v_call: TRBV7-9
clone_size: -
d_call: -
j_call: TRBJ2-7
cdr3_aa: CASSSGTNEQYF
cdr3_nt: TGTGCCAGCAGCTCGGGGACAAACGAGCAGTACTTC

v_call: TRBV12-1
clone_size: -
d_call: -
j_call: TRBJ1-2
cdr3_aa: CARIDRTYGYTF
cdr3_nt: TGTGCCAGGATAGACAGGACTTATGGCTACACCTTC

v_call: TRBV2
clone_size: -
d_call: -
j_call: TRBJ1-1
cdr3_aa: CAGRRVNTEAFF
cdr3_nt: TGTGCCGGGAGGAGAGTTAACACTGAAGCTTTCTTT

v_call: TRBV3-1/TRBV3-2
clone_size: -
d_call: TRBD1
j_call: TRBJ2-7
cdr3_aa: CASSLRTGGGYEQYF
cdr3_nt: TGTGCCAGCAGCCTCCGGACAGGGGGCGGGTACGAGCAGTACTTC

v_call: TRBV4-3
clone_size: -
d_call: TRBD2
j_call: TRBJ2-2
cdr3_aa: CASSQELAGEIGELFF
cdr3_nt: TGCGCCAGCAGCCAAGAGTTAGCGGGGGAAATCGGGGAGCTGTTTTTT

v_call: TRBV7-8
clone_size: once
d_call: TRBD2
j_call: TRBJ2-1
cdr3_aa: CASSLVRGGLDNEQFF
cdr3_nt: TGTGCCAGCAGCTTAGTCCGGGGGGGCTTGGACAATGAGCAGTTCTTC

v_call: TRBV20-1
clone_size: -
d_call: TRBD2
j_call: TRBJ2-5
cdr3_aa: CSAIAGTQYF
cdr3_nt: TGCAGTGCTATAGCGGGGACCCAGTACTTC

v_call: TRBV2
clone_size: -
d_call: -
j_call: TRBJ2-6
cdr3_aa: CASRPQGSGANVLTF
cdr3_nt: TGTGCCAGCAGGCCGCAGGGCTCTGGGGCCAACGTCCTGACTTTC

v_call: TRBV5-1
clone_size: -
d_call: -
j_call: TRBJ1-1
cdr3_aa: CASSLSLNTEAFF
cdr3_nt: TGCGCCAGCAGCTTGTCTCTGAACACTGAAGCTTTCTTT

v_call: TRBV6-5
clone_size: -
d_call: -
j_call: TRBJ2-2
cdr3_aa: CASSYASGRGGELFF
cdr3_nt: TGTGCCAGCAGTTACGCCAGTGGCAGGGGCGGGGAGCTGTTTTTT

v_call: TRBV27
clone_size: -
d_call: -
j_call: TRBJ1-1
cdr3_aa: CASTSGGNTEAFF
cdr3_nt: TGTGCCAGCACCTCGGGGGGTAACACTGAAGCTTTCTTT

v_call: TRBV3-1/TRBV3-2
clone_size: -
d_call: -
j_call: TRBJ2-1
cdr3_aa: CANAGQMDPEQFF
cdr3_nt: TGTGCCAACGCGGGACAGATGGATCCTGAGCAGTTCTTC

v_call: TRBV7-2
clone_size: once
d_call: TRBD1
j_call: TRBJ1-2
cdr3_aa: CASSFYETGAVGYTF
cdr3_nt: TGTGCCAGCAGCTTTTATGAAACAGGGGCCGTTGGCTACACCTTC

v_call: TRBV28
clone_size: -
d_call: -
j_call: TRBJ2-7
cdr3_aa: CASSWTAGYEQYF
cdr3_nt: TGTGCCAGCAGTTGGACAGCTGGCTACGAGCAGTACTTC

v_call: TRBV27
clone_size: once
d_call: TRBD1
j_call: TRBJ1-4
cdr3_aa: CASSLTPDRATNEKLFF
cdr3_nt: TGTGCCAGCAGTTTAACCCCGGACAGGGCGACTAATGAAAAACTGTTTTTT

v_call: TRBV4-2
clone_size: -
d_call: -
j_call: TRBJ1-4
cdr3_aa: CASSPAGGEANEKLFF
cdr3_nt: TGTGCCAGCAGCCCCGCCGGGGGAGAGGCTAATGAAAAACTGTTTTTT

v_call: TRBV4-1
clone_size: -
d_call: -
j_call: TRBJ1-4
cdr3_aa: CASSQDRGGDATNEKLFF
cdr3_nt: TGCGCCAGCAGCCAAGATCGTGGAGGGGACGCAACTAATGAAAAACTGTTTTTT

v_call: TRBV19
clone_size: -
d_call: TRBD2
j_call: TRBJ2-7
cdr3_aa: CASSWGRAAGGYEQYF
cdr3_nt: TGTGCCAGTAGCTGGGGCCGCGCGGCCGGGGGGTACGAGCAGTACTTC